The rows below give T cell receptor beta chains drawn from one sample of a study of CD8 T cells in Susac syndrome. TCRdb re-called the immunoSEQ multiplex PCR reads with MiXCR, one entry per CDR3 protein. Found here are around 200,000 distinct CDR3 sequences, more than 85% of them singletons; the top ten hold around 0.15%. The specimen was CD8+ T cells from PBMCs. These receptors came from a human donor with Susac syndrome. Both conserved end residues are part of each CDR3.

cdr3_aa: CASSLGADFQPQHF; v_call: TRBV11-2; j_call: TRBJ1-5
cdr3_aa: CASSRQGSPYEQYF; v_call: TRBV25-1; j_call: TRBJ2-7
cdr3_aa: CASSQVEELIGGYTF; v_call: TRBV4-1; j_call: TRBJ1-2
cdr3_aa: CAWSFPRQIYGYTF; v_call: TRBV30; j_call: TRBJ1-2
cdr3_aa: CASGPRDRIPKNIQYF; v_call: TRBV28; j_call: TRBJ2-4
cdr3_aa: CASSELGGVYEQYF; v_call: TRBV2; j_call: TRBJ2-7
cdr3_aa: CATSRVSLAGGPRSYNEQFF; v_call: TRBV15; j_call: TRBJ2-1
cdr3_aa: CASSLGASAYPTDTQYF; v_call: TRBV5-1; j_call: TRBJ2-3
cdr3_aa: CALAGAAAGGVGPYNEQFF; v_call: TRBV7-2; j_call: TRBJ2-1
cdr3_aa: CASSASGDYNEQFF; v_call: TRBV9; j_call: TRBJ2-1
cdr3_aa: CASRNPGTNEKLFF; v_call: TRBV11-2; j_call: TRBJ1-4
cdr3_aa: CSVESGKLYGYTF; v_call: TRBV29-1; j_call: TRBJ1-2
cdr3_aa: CASSGVNEQYF; v_call: TRBV2; j_call: TRBJ2-7
cdr3_aa: CASSHLDVTGANVLTF; v_call: TRBV27; j_call: TRBJ2-6
cdr3_aa: CASSLAWTGKETQYF; v_call: TRBV7-6; j_call: TRBJ2-5
cdr3_aa: CASTPRRDSPLHF; v_call: TRBV2; j_call: TRBJ1-6
cdr3_aa: CASSFAPGQETQYF; v_call: TRBV28; j_call: TRBJ2-5
cdr3_aa: CASSHPRQETVYNEQFF; v_call: TRBV11-2; j_call: TRBJ2-1
cdr3_aa: CASSPRVAKNIQYF; v_call: TRBV7-2; j_call: TRBJ2-4
cdr3_aa: CASSLGGLNTIYF; v_call: TRBV27; j_call: TRBJ1-3
cdr3_aa: CASSPTGTGYQPQHF; v_call: TRBV27; j_call: TRBJ1-5
cdr3_aa: CASSESLAGPYNEQFF; v_call: TRBV2; j_call: TRBJ2-1
cdr3_aa: CASGESGNTEAFF; v_call: TRBV4-2; j_call: TRBJ1-1
cdr3_aa: CATSDTTANYGYTF; v_call: TRBV24-1; j_call: TRBJ1-2
cdr3_aa: CASSQPGQGYYNEQFF; v_call: TRBV11-2; j_call: TRBJ2-1
cdr3_aa: CAWSRGQGAVEAFF; v_call: TRBV30; j_call: TRBJ1-1
cdr3_aa: CASSPSTGIEAFF; v_call: TRBV7-9; j_call: TRBJ1-1
cdr3_aa: CASSSMAQSSYEQYF; v_call: TRBV11-2; j_call: TRBJ2-7